The 19 T cell receptor beta chains reported below all come from one sample, sequenced in a study of Graves' ophthalmopathy and Graves' hyperthyroidism. Amplification of the TCR beta CDR3 regions used RNA transcripts (as template). Second-round multiplex PCR came after first-round RT-PCR with HTBI primers. TCRdb re-called the multiplex PCR reads through MiXCR, storing one row per CDR3 protein. The sample holds approximately 700,000 distinct CDR3 sequences, 40% seen once. Sequencing was carried out using peripheral blood. Receptor source: an adult man with Graves' ophthalmopathy.

The rearrangement uses TRBV7-9 and TRBJ1-2; no reliable D call. V lost 5 bases and J lost 8, with 15 bases in between. CDR3 length equals 13 residues. Germline V CDR1 and CDR2: SEHNR, FQNEAQ (reference sequence). The CDR3 protein is CASSQVIIQGYTF. CDR3 DNA sequence: TGTGCCAGCAGCCAAGTTATTATCCAAGGCTACACCTTC.

J is TRBJ2-7 and V is TRBV7-2, with TRBD2 as a possible D gene (6 bases). Trimming stripped 6 bases from V and 6 bases from J, with 12 bases between. Germline-derived CDR1 and CDR2 are SGHTA and FQGNSA. This CDR3 is 12 amino acids long. The CDR3 sequence: CASSWGVREQYF. The CDR3 nucleotides read TGTGCCAGCAGTTGGGGGGTTCGCGAGCAGTACTTC.

There are a few counts of this clonotype. For the CDR3, the DNA is TGTGCCAGCAGCCACGAGGGCAGGGGGCCATACGAGCAGTACTTC. Translating gives CASSHEGRGPYEQYF. V gene TRBV7-3 combines with J gene TRBJ2-7; TRBD1 matches at 8 bases. Germline loops: CDR1 SGHTA, CDR2 FQGTGA. The CDR3 contains 15 residues. The V segment lost 5 bases and the J segment 4 bases; nucleotides outside the gene matches: 10. Using reference TRBV7-3 and TRBJ2-7 for the parts outside the CDR3, the full variable domain is GAGVSQTPSNKVTEKGKYVELRCDPISGHTALYWYRQSLGQGPEFLIYFQGTGAADDSGLPNDRFFAVRPEGSVSTLKIQRTERGDSAVYLCASSHEGRGPYEQYFGPGTRLTVT.

The gene calls are TRBV20-1 and TRBJ1-3, with D maybe TRBD1 (6 bases). Trimming took off 6 bases at V and 0 bases at J, with 15 bases between the two ends. From germline, CDR1 is DFQATT and CDR2 SNEGSKA (reference sequence). This CDR3 has 15 amino acids. This CDR3 reads CSASIQGPSGNTIYF. As DNA, the CDR3 is TGCAGTGCATCGATACAGGGACCCTCTGGAAACACCATATATTTT.

This clonotype was observed a few times. The chain couples TRBV20-1 to TRBJ1-1, with a possible D match to TRBD1 (6 bases). The germline V gene has CDR1 DFQATT and CDR2 SNEGSKA (reference sequence). The CDR3 sequence is 13 residues long. Trimming took 6 bases from V and 2 from J, leaving 13 bases between them. The CDR3 spells CSADGGGNTEAFF. The DNA for the CDR3 is TGCAGTGCGGACGGAGGGGGAAACACTGAAGCTTTCTTT.

The genes are TRBV20-1 and TRBJ1-1, with a possible D match to TRBD1 (6 bases). Trimming shortened V by 6 bases and J by 1 base, and 12 bases separated the two germline ends. This CDR3 region has 13 residues. Germline CDR1 reads DFQATT; CDR2 reads SNEGSKA (reference sequence). The CDR3 DNA reads TGCAGTGCCCCGGGACACAGGAACACTGAAGCTTTCTTT. Its protein is CSAPGHRNTEAFF.

CDR3 sequence reads: CASSPSARGAYQETQYF. In DNA form, the CDR3 reads TGTGCCAGCAGCCCGAGCGCGCGGGGGGCGTACCAAGAGACCCAGTACTTC. This chain uses TRBV7-9 with TRBJ2-5; 8 bases line up with TRBD2. Germline lookup yields CDR1 SEHNR and CDR2 FQNEAQ (reference sequence). The CDR3 extends over 17 amino acids. V was clipped by 5 bases and J by 0 bases; unmatched bases: 11.

The chain is built from TRBV25-1 and TRBJ1-6, with TRBD1 identical over 10 bases. This CDR3 is 14 amino acids long. Germline V gene lookup returns CDR1 MGHDK and CDR2 SYGVNS. V dropped 6 bases and J dropped 10; count of bases not matched to a gene: 6. CDR3 nucleotide sequence: TGTGCCAGCAGGAGAGGGACAGGGGTGTCACCCCTCCACTTT. Translated, it gives CASRRGTGVSPLHF.

This clonotype has at least ten counts. The V gene is TRBV15, the J gene TRBJ2-7; D is uncertain. Germline CDR1 LNHNV, CDR2 YYDKDF (reference sequence). The CDR3 is 16 residues long. V was clipped by 0 bases and J by 3 bases, with 15 bases between them. The CDR3 is CATSRELLTSSYEQYF. DNA for the CDR3: TGTGCCACCAGCAGAGAACTACTAACGTCAAGCTACGAGCAGTACTTC. The full variable domain, its missing parts supplied by reference TRBV15 and TRBJ2-7, is DAMVIQNPRYQVTQFGKPVTLSCSQTLNHNVMYWYQQKSSQAPKLLFHYYDKDFNNEADTPDNFQSRRPNTSFCFLDIRSPGLGDTAMYLCATSRELLTSSYEQYFGPGTRLTVT.

Comment on this clonotype: A junction end diverges from the germline sequence, so it may reflect a read error. The V gene is TRBV24-1, the J gene TRBJ2-5, with 14 positions matching TRBD2. The last part of the DNA fits TRBJ2-1 better; the J call may be wrong. CDR1 is KGHDR, CDR2 SFDVKD, per germline. This CDR3 spans 17 amino acids. The CDR3 bases are TGTGCCAGCAGTGAAGCATCGGGACTAGCGGGAGAGCGTGAGCAGTTCTTC. As protein: CASSEASGLAGEREQFF.

The J gene is TRBJ2-5, the V gene TRBV5-1; the D gene could be TRBD1 or TRBD2 (5 bases each). This CDR3 region has 13 residues. The V end lost 4 bases, the J end lost 5 bases, and 12 bases lay between the germline ends. Germline lookup yields CDR1 SGHRS and CDR2 YFSETQ. CDR3 in DNA: TGCGCCAGCAGCGGGGGTCGGATTGAGACCCAGTACTTC. It specifies CASSGGRIETQYF.

This clonotype was counted between two and nine times. The CDR3 DNA follows: TGTGCCAGCAGTCATCGTCGACGGGATGAAGCTTTCTTT. Its protein is CASSHRRRDEAFF. The chain links TRBV12-3 or TRBV12-4 to TRBJ1-1; D uncertain. There are 13 residues in the CDR3. Trimming stripped 5 bases from V and 7 bases from J, with 14 bases between.

The sample holds a few counts of this clonotype. This chain's CDR3 is CASSQDMGEKLFF. The CDR3 nucleotides read TGTGCCAGCAGCCAAGACATGGGGGAAAAACTGTTTTTT. The V call is TRBV14, the J call TRBJ1-4; D not resolved. CDR1 SGHDN and CDR2 FVKESK come from the germline V gene. The CDR3 contains 13 residues. Trimming cost V 0 bases and J 8 bases, with 7 bases left between them.

This clonotype was recorded many times. J is TRBJ2-7 and V is TRBV2; 8 bases agree with TRBD1. With V trimmed by 6 bases and J by 1 base, 5 bases remained unmatched. CDR3 length: 14 residues. Germline V gene lookup returns CDR1 SNHLY and CDR2 FYNNEI. CDR3 sequence: CASSGDRRSYEQYF. Here the CDR3 DNA reads TGTGCCAGCAGCGGGGACAGGAGGTCCTACGAGCAGTACTTC.

This clonotype was counted once. This could be a read error, since a much larger clone is one nucleotide away. The chain carries TRBV10-3 and TRBJ2-2, with D possibly TRBD2 on 5 matching bases. The CDR3 is 11 residues long. The V gene's germline CDR1 is ENHRY and CDR2 SYGVKD. This CDR3 is CAIRSSGELSF. The CDR3, as DNA: TGTGCCATCCGGAGCTCCGGGGAGCTGTCTTTT.

This clonotype appeared many times. The V call is TRBV9, the J call TRBJ1-1, with D unclear. Germline V lookup: CDR1 SGDLS, CDR2 YYNGEE. The length of the CDR3 is 14 residues. The V gene lost 4 bases and the J gene lost 5 bases, with 15 bases spanning the gap. In nucleotides, the CDR3 is TGTGCCAGCAGCCCCCGGCCCCTCCGGACTGAAGCTTTCTTT. Translated: CASSPRPLRTEAFF.

This clonotype was seen many times. The chain combines TRBV29-1 with TRBJ1-5; 8 nucleotides match TRBD1. With 7 bases clipped from V and 2 bases from J, the junction kept 7 bases outside the gene matches. Per the germline V gene, CDR1 is SQVTM and CDR2 is ANQGSEA. This CDR3 spans 14 amino acids. CDR3 residues: CSARTGLGNQPQHF. The CDR3 bases are TGCAGCGCTAGGACAGGGCTGGGCAATCAGCCCCAGCATTTT.

This clonotype came up many times. J is TRBJ2-2 and V is TRBV7-9; the match to TRBD1 covers 7 bases. CDR1 SEHNR and CDR2 FQNEAQ come from the germline V gene (reference sequence). CDR3 length: 12 amino acids. J gave up 8 bases and V 6 bases, and 3 bases lay outside the gene matches. This CDR3 reads CASRGTEGELFF. In nucleotides, the CDR3 is TGTGCCAGCAGGGGGACAGAGGGGGAGCTGTTTTTT.

This clonotype occurred a few times. J is TRBJ1-2 and V is TRBV11-2; no definite D call. The CDR3 contains 15 residues. The germline V gene has CDR1 SGHAT and CDR2 FQNNGV. Trimming took 4 bases from V and 7 from J, leaving 19 bases between them. The CDR3 sequence: CASSSVMQASRGYTF. DNA for the CDR3: TGTGCCAGCAGCTCAGTCATGCAGGCCTCTCGTGGCTACACCTTC.